This T cell receptor (beta chain) derives from a study of cytomegalovirus exposure and HLA in healthy donors. Use of 60 Vbeta and 13 Jbeta primers characterized the PCR. Here immunoSEQ multiplex PCR was the method, and the copy in TCRdb shows in-frame clones only, minus some. The table has 90,000 to 120,000 clones, over 60% seen once. J lost 3 bases, V lost 5 bases, and 15 bases had no gene match. The CDR3 is 18 residues long. Germline V gene lookup returns CDR1 LNHDA and CDR2 SQIVND (reference sequence). Material for sequencing was PBMCs. This receptor was taken from a man aged 60 to 69 in good health and CMV-seropositive. The chain combines TRBV19 with TRBJ2-7; 11 bases are a match to TRBD1. The CDR3 nucleotides read TGTGCCAGTAGTCCGGCCGGGACAGGGGGGGGCTTACTCTACGAGCAGTACTTC. It encodes CASSPAGTGGGLLYEQYF. Looking up the rest from reference TRBV19 and TRBJ2-7 gives the full variable domain: DGGITQSPKYLFRKEGQNVTLSCEQNLNHDAMYWYRQDPGQGLRLIYYSQIVNDFQKGDIAEGYSVSREKKESFPLTVTSAQKNPTAFYLCASSPAGTGGGLLYEQYFGPGTRLTVT.